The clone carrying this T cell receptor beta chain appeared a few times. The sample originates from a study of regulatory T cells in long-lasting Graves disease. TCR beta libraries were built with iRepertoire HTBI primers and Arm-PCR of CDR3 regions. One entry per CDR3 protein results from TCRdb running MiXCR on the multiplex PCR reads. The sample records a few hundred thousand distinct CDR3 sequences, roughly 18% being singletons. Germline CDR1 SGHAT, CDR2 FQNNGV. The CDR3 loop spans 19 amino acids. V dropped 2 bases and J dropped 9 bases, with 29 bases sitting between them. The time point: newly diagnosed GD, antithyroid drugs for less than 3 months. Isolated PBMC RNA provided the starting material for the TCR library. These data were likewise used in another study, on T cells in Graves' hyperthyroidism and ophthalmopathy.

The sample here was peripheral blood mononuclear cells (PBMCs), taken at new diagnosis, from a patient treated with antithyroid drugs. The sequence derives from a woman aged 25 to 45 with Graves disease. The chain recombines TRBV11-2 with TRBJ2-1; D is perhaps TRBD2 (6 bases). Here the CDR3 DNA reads TGTGCCAGCAGCTTATATCCGTTTCAAGGGTCTCGGGGGTTTGTTGAGCAGTTCTTC. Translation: CASSLYPFQGSRGFVEQFF.